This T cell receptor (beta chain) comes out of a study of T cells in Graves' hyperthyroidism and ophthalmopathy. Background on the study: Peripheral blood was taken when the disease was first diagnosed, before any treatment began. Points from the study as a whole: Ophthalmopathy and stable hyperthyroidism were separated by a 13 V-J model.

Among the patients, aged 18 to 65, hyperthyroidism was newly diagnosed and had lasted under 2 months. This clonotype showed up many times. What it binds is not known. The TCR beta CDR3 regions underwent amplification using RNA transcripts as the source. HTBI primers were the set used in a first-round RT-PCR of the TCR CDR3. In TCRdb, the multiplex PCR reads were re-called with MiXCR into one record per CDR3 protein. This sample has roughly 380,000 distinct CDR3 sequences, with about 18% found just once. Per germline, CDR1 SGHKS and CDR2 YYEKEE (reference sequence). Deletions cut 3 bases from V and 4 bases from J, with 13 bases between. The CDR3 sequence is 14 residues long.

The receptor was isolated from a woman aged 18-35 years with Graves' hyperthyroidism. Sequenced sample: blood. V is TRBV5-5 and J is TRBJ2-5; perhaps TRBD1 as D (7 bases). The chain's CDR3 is CASSSGQEGETQYF. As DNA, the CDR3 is TGTGCCAGCAGCTCAGGACAGGAGGGAGAGACCCAGTACTTC.